Each of the 28 T cell receptor beta chains below was sequenced from the same sample in a study of blood T cell repertoires in COVID-19. Data came from immunoSEQ multiplex PCR; TCRdb stores just in-frame clones and leaves some out. Of about 240,000 clones in the sample, around 80% were seen once. The sample consisted of peripheral blood. These receptors originate from a woman aged 18-29 years with acute or convalescent COVID-19.

The CDR3 region has the DNA TGCGCCAGCAGCTTGAGTCTAGCGGAATACAATGAGCAGTTCTTC. As protein: CASSLSLAEYNEQFF. This chain connects TRBV5-1 to TRBJ2-1; 7 bases agree with TRBD2. Germline trimming cut 1 base from V and 4 bases from J; bases unmatched to any gene: 5. Germline lookup yields CDR1 SGHRS and CDR2 YFSETQ. There are 15 residues in the CDR3.

The rearrangement uses TRBV19 and TRBJ2-7; tentative D call: TRBD2 (6 bases). The CDR3 totals 16 residues. Per germline, CDR1 LNHDA and CDR2 SQIVND (reference sequence). Trimming removed 3 bases from V and 2 bases from J, with 17 bases in between. The CDR3 DNA sequence: TGTGCCAGTAGTATCAGCGGGTCTATAAAGGCCTACGAGCAGTACTTC. Translated, it gives CASSISGSIKAYEQYF.

The V call is TRBV4-1, the J call TRBJ2-1, with 9 bases lining up with TRBD2. The CDR3 has 17 amino acids. Germline V gene sequence: CDR1 MGHRA, CDR2 YSYEKL. J lost 5 bases, V lost 6 bases, and 14 bases had no gene match. In DNA form, the CDR3 reads TGCGCCAGCAGTTTAGGGTCGCTAGCGGGACGAGACAATGAGCAGTTCTTC. Protein product: CASSLGSLAGRDNEQFF.

This clone has only one observation. This chain uses TRBV10-3 with TRBJ2-1; unclear D gene. CDR3 length equals 12 residues. Germline-derived CDR1 and CDR2 are ENHRY and SYGVKD. Between the trimmed V and J ends, which lost 4 bases and 10 bases, there was a span of 11 bases. CDR3 in amino acids: CAISGPRREQFF. CDR3 in DNA: TGTGCCATCAGTGGGCCACGCCGCGAGCAGTTCTTC.

The genes are TRBV18 and TRBJ2-4; TRBD1 is a possible D gene (6 bases). The CDR3 is 16 amino acids. Germline V gene lookup returns CDR1 KGHSH and CDR2 LQKENI. V was cut by 3 bases and J by 0 bases, with 12 bases left in between. The DNA for the CDR3 is TGTGCCAGCTCACCGACGACAGGTTTAGCCAAAAACATTCAGTACTTC. Translation: CASSPTTGLAKNIQYF.

On this clone: Other DNA sequences in this specimen translate into the identical CDR3. This chain joins TRBV19 and TRBJ1-4; no clear D. Trimming shortened V by 3 bases and J by 0 bases, and 8 bases separated the two germline ends. Germline V CDR1 and CDR2: LNHDA, SQIVND (reference sequence). This CDR3 region has 15 residues. CDR3 nucleotides: TGTGCCAGTAGTATTAGCAGCGCAACTAATGAAAAACTGTTTTTT. This codes for CASSISSATNEKLFF.

V and J are TRBV7-9 and TRBJ1-2; 7 nucleotides match TRBD1. The CDR3 contains 16 residues. The germline V gene encodes CDR1 SEHNR and CDR2 FQNEAQ (reference sequence). The V and J ends lost 4 bases and 2 bases, in that order; junction bases with no gene match: 10. The chain's CDR3 is CASSSPGTEKNYGYTF. The CDR3 DNA reads as TGTGCCAGCAGCTCCCCCGGGACAGAAAAAAACTATGGCTACACCTTC. The complete variable domain, with remaining parts taken from reference TRBV7-9 and TRBJ1-2, reads DTGVSQNPRHKITKRGQNVTFRCDPISEHNRLYWYRQTLGQGPEFLTYFQNEAQLEKSRLLSDRFSAERPKGSFSTLEIQRTEQGDSAMYLCASSSPGTEKNYGYTFGSGTRLTVV.

The chain has TRBV9 and TRBJ2-4; D is possibly TRBD2 (5 bases). The CDR3 runs to 15 residues. V shed 0 bases and J shed 2 bases, with 9 bases lying between them. Germline V gene lookup returns CDR1 SGDLS and CDR2 YYNGEE. CDR3 loop: CASSVVPGTKNIQYF. Written as DNA, the CDR3 is TGTGCCAGCAGCGTAGTGCCGGGAACCAAAAACATTCAGTACTTC.

The chain joins TRBV7-8 to TRBJ2-7, with TRBD2 as a possible D gene (6 bases). V was trimmed by 6 bases and J by 4 bases, leaving 16 bases between them. The germline gives CDR1 SGHVS, CDR2 FQNEAQ. The CDR3 consists of 14 residues. CDR3: CASRLEGQWYEQYF. The CDR3 nucleotides are TGTGCCAGCAGACTGGAGGGTCAGTGGTACGAGCAGTACTTC.

In this sample, this clone turned up a few times. The J gene is TRBJ2-3, the V gene TRBV9; 7 nucleotides align to TRBD1. V trimming: 2 bases; J trimming: 4 bases; junction bases outside the gene matches: 7. This CDR3 has 15 residues. Germline CDR1 is SGDLS and CDR2 is YYNGEE. DNA of the CDR3: TGTGCCAGCAGCGTCCGAGGGGGCTGGGCAGATACGCAGTATTTT. It translates to CASSVRGGWADTQYF.

The CDR3 DNA sequence: TGTGCCAGCAGCGCTCAGGGGGCCTACGAGCAGTACTTC. Amino acids: CASSAQGAYEQYF. The gene calls are TRBV27 and TRBJ2-7, with TRBD1 matching 7 bases. Germline V gene sequence: CDR1 MNHEY, CDR2 SMNVEV (reference sequence). The CDR3 contains 13 residues. V lost 6 bases to trimming and J lost 2 bases; unmatched junction nucleotides: 4.

This clone was recorded once. The chain has TRBV7-9 and TRBJ2-5, with 7 bases lining up with TRBD2. V lost 1 base and J lost 0; bases outside the gene matches: 5. The CDR3 runs to 16 residues. Germline assignment: CDR1 SEHNR and CDR2 FQNEAQ (reference sequence). As DNA, the CDR3 is TGTGCCAGCAGCTTAGGTGCGGGAGCGTACCAAGAGACCCAGTACTTC. Protein product: CASSLGAGAYQETQYF.

J is TRBJ1-5 and V is TRBV28; D is undetermined. Deletions cut 6 bases from V and 5 bases from J, with 11 bases between. The length of the CDR3 is 13 residues. The germline V gene has CDR1 MDHEN and CDR2 SYDVKM. As DNA, the CDR3 is TGTGCCAGCAGCCACCGGAGCTATCAGCCCCAGCATTTT. It specifies CASSHRSYQPQHF.

Turning to this clone: Other nucleotide sequences in the sample specify the same CDR3. The rearrangement uses TRBV9 and TRBJ2-5; 10 nucleotides align to TRBD2. Germline V CDR1 and CDR2: SGDLS, YYNGEE. The CDR3 sequence is 15 residues long. V gave up 4 bases and J gave up 3 bases; unmatched junction bases: 6. The CDR3 DNA is TGTGCCAGCAGCCCTCGGCTAGCGGGAGAAGAGACCCAGTACTTC. It codes for CASSPRLAGEETQYF.

CDR3 coding DNA: TGCAGCGTTGTTCGGGGACAGGGTCGAAACGAGCAGTACTTC. Translating it yields CSVVRGQGRNEQYF. The chain couples TRBV29-1 to TRBJ2-7, with TRBD1 matching over 9 bases. CDR1 SQVTM and CDR2 ANQGSEA come from the germline V gene. J gave up 5 bases and V 4 bases, and 9 bases lay outside the gene matches. The CDR3 runs to 14 residues.

This sequence joins TRBV6-1 and TRBJ2-5; D perhaps matches TRBD2 (6 bases). The CDR3 runs to 16 residues. Germline V lookup: CDR1 MNHNS, CDR2 SASEGT. The V end was cut by 0 bases, the J end by 3 bases, with 14 bases between. DNA for the CDR3: TGTGCCAGCAGTGAAGCGTCCAGAGGGAGGAAAGAGACCCAGTACTTC. Translation gives CASSEASRGRKETQYF.

V is TRBV5-6 and J is TRBJ1-4, with D maybe TRBD1 (6 bases). The germline gives CDR1 SGHDT, CDR2 YYEEEE. Trimming removed 5 bases from V and 7 bases from J, with 9 bases in between. The CDR3 is 12 residues long. The CDR3 DNA is TGTGCCAGCAGACAAGGGGGTGAAAAACTGTTTTTT. Amino acid sequence: CASRQGGEKLFF.

The chain links TRBV7-8 to TRBJ1-5; D gene uncertain. Trimming left V 2 bases short and J 0 bases short, with 8 bases between. Looked up from germline, CDR1 is SGHVS and CDR2 is FQNEAQ. The CDR3 length is 15 residues. The DNA for the CDR3 is TGTGCCAGCAGCTTACGGGAGGATAGCAATCAGCCCCAGCATTTT. Its translation: CASSLREDSNQPQHF.

The gene calls are TRBV13 and TRBJ2-3, with 8 bases that match TRBD2. The V gene's germline CDR1 is PRHDT and CDR2 FYEKMQ (reference sequence). The CDR3 contains 14 residues. Trimming cost V 1 base and J 3 bases; bases outside gene matches: 0. CDR3 sequence (DNA): TGTGCCAGCAGCTTAGTAGCGGGGACAGATACGCAGTATTTT. It encodes CASSLVAGTDTQYF.

The V call is TRBV19, the J call TRBJ2-3, with TRBD1 identical over 9 bases. From germline, CDR1 is LNHDA and CDR2 SQIVND (reference sequence). Trimming took 6 bases from V and 2 from J; bases not matched to a gene: 3. The CDR3 spans 14 residues. This chain's CDR3 is CASSRDRDTDTQYF. Written as DNA, the CDR3 is TGTGCCAGTAGCCGGGACAGGGACACAGATACGCAGTATTTT. The variable domain in full, completed from reference TRBV19 and TRBJ2-3, reads DGGITQSPKYLFRKEGQNVTLSCEQNLNHDAMYWYRQDPGQGLRLIYYSQIVNDFQKGDIAEGYSVSREKKESFPLTVTSAQKNPTAFYLCASSRDRDTDTQYFGPGTRLTVL.

The chain couples TRBV12-3 or TRBV12-4 to TRBJ1-1; 9 bases line up with TRBD1. This CDR3 spans 13 amino acids. Germline trimming cut 3 bases from V and 4 bases from J; bases unmatched to any gene: 0. The CDR3 sequence is CASSLGQGTEAFF. In nucleotides, the CDR3 is TGTGCCAGCAGTTTGGGACAGGGCACTGAAGCTTTCTTT.

The chain carries TRBV20-1 and TRBJ1-3; D gene ambiguous. Germline V gene lookup returns CDR1 DFQATT and CDR2 SNEGSKA (reference sequence). The ends were cut back, 3 bases at V and 3 bases at J, with 12 bases in the middle. CDR3 length equals 14 residues. CDR3 loop: CSASGQVDGNTIYF. The CDR3 DNA is TGCAGTGCTAGTGGGCAGGTGGATGGAAACACCATATATTTT.

The rearrangement joins TRBV14 to TRBJ2-5; perhaps TRBD1 as D (6 bases). The V gene lost 4 bases and the J gene lost 2 bases, with 17 bases spanning the gap. This CDR3 region has 16 residues. Germline CDR1 is SGHDN and CDR2 is FVKESK. CDR3 in amino acids: CASSPGRDTRQETQYF. The CDR3 DNA reads as TGTGCCAGCAGCCCCGGCCGGGACACGCGACAAGAGACCCAGTACTTC.

The J gene is TRBJ2-1, the V gene TRBV10-3, with 13 bases fitting TRBD2. This CDR3 has 15 amino acids. CDR1 is ENHRY and CDR2 is SYGVKD in the germline V gene. The V gene end was trimmed by 10 bases and the J gene end by 8 bases; junction bases not matched to a gene: 11. The CDR3 loop reads CASQGLAGDLDEQFF. CDR3 nucleotides: TGTGCCAGCCAAGGACTAGCGGGAGATCTTGATGAGCAGTTCTTC.

This sequence joins TRBV5-1 and TRBJ2-2; D gene unclear. This CDR3 has 16 amino acids. The V and J ends lost 0 bases and 6 bases respectively, with 15 bases between them. Germline V gives CDR1 SGHRS, CDR2 YFSETQ. The CDR3, as DNA: TGCGCCAGCAGCTTGGCCTGGGCAGTCAAGGCCGGGGAGCTGTTTTTT. As protein: CASSLAWAVKAGELFF.

The chain recombines TRBV6-5 with TRBJ1-1; 7 nucleotides align to TRBD1. Germline CDR1 is MNHEY and CDR2 is SVGAGI. The V and J ends lost 5 bases and 6 bases, in that order; junction bases with no gene match: 6. The CDR3 runs to 13 residues. The CDR3 spells CASSHRGTAEAFF. The CDR3 bases are TGTGCCAGCAGTCACAGGGGAACGGCTGAAGCTTTCTTT.

Only one count was recorded for this clone. Other DNA sequences in the same sample also yield this CDR3. This chain links TRBV24-1 with TRBJ1-4; possibly TRBD1 for D (6 bases). The germline V gene encodes CDR1 KGHDR and CDR2 SFDVKD. Trimming shortened V by 2 bases and J by 5 bases, and 11 bases separated the two germline ends. The CDR3 spans 15 residues. The CDR3 sequence: CATSDSRGANEKLFF. CDR3 coding DNA: TGTGCCACCAGTGATTCTCGGGGGGCCAATGAAAAACTGTTTTTT.

This clone was picked up a small number of times. The chain couples TRBV9 to TRBJ2-7, with 7 bases that match TRBD1. V lost 4 bases, J lost 1 base, and 5 bases stayed unmatched. This CDR3 has 14 residues. Germline assignment: CDR1 SGDLS and CDR2 YYNGEE. CDR3 loop: CASSPRTGSYEQYF. In DNA, the CDR3 is TGTGCCAGCAGCCCCCGGACAGGATCCTACGAGCAGTACTTC.